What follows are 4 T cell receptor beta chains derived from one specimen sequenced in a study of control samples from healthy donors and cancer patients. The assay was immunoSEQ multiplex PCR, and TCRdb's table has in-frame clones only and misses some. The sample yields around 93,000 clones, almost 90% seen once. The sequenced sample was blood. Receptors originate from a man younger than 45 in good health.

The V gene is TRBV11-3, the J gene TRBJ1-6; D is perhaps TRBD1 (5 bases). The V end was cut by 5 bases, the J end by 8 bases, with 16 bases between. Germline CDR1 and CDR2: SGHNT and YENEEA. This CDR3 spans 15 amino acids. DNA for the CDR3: TGTGCCAGCAGCACGCGCTATCCAGGGCATTCACCCCTCCACTTT. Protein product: CASSTRYPGHSPLHF.

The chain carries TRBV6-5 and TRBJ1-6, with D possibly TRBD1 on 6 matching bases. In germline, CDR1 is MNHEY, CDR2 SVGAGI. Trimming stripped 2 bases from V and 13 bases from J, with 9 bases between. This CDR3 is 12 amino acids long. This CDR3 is CASSYRGDPLHF. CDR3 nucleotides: TGTGCCAGCAGTTACAGGGGGGACCCCCTCCACTTT.

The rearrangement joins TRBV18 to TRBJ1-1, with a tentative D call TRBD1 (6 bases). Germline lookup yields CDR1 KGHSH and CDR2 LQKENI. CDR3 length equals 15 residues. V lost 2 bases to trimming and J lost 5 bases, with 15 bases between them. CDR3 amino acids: CASSPTESGATEAFF. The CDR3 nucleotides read TGTGCCAGCTCACCAACTGAATCGGGGGCGACTGAAGCTTTCTTT.

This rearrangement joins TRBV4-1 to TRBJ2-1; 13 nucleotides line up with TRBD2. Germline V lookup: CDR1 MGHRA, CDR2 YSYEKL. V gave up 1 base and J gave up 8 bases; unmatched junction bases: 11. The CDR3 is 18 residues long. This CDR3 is CASSQALGTSGKQDEQFF. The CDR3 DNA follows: TGCGCCAGCAGCCAAGCGCTCGGGACTAGCGGGAAACAGGATGAGCAGTTCTTC.